These 14 T cell receptor beta chains were sequenced from one sample in a study of T cell responses to AZD1222 COVID-19 vaccine. Sequenced by immunoSEQ multiplex PCR; TCRdb stores in-frame clones only, minus some. The sample gives 95,000 to 150,000 clones, approximately 84% of which show up once; roughly 9.8% is in the top ten. Material: peripheral blood, obtained on day 0 of AZD1222 vaccination. These receptors all come from an adult in good health.

The V gene is TRBV12-5, the J gene TRBJ1-5; TRBD1 agrees at 7 bases. The CDR3 has 14 amino acids. Germline V gene sequence: CDR1 LGHNT, CDR2 FRNRAP. J was trimmed by 2 bases and V by 8 bases; bases with no gene match: 6. The CDR3: CASSRQGGNQPQHF. CDR3 coding DNA: TGTGCTAGTTCCCGGCAGGGGGGCAATCAGCCCCAGCATTTT.

The chain couples TRBV27 to TRBJ1-2; D is ambiguous. Per the germline V gene, CDR1 is MNHEY and CDR2 is SMNVEV (reference sequence). CDR3 length equals 14 residues. The ends were cut back, 0 bases at V and 4 bases at J, with 9 bases in the middle. CDR3 region: CASSLSYGSYGYTF. The CDR3 coding sequence is TGTGCCAGCAGTTTATCTTACGGCTCCTATGGCTACACCTTC.

This chain uses TRBV4-2 with TRBJ2-7, with 9 bases that match TRBD1. Germline CDR1 LGHNA, CDR2 YNFKEQ. The CDR3 consists of 15 residues. V trimming: 3 bases; J trimming: 5 bases; junction bases outside the gene matches: 8. The CDR3 bases are TGTGCCAGCAGCCAGACCGACAGGGGGACCCACGAGCAGTACTTC. Translated, it gives CASSQTDRGTHEQYF.

The chain employs TRBV2 and TRBJ2-1; D may be TRBD2 (6 bases). Trimming took 9 bases from V and 4 from J, leaving 16 bases between them. Germline V gives CDR1 SNHLY, CDR2 FYNNEI. The CDR3 runs to 14 residues. The CDR3 nucleotides are TGTGCCAGGGGGGGACGCCAATATTACAATGAGCAGTTCTTC. Translation gives CARGGRQYYNEQFF.

The V gene is TRBV7-2, the J gene TRBJ1-5, with D unresolved. The CDR3 is made up of 15 amino acids. V dropped 1 base and J dropped 3 bases, with 10 bases sitting between them. CDR1 is SGHTA, CDR2 FQGNSA, per germline. The CDR3, as DNA: TGTGCCAGCAGCTTAGTTCCAGGAGCCAATCAGCCCCAGCATTTT. It translates to CASSLVPGANQPQHF. Full variable domain (remainder filled in from reference TRBV7-2 and TRBJ1-5): GAGVSQSPSNKVTEKGKDVELRCDPISGHTALYWYRQSLGQGLEFLIYFQGNSAPDKSGLPSDRFSAERTGGSVSTLTIQRTQQEDSAVYLCASSLVPGANQPQHFGDGTRLSIL.

This sequence joins TRBV5-1 and TRBJ1-3; D is undetermined. CDR1 and CDR2 from the germline V gene are SGHRS and YFSETQ. CDR3 length: 17 residues. With 0 bases removed from V and 0 bases from J, the gap between germline ends came to 13 bases. The CDR3 DNA is TGCGCCAGCAGCTTGGTGGCGGGTTCGGACTCTGGAAACACCATATATTTT. Its protein is CASSLVAGSDSGNTIYF.

In DNA, the CDR3 is TGTGCCAGCAGAAGGGACATTAATTCACCCCTCCACTTT. This codes for CASRRDINSPLHF. The chain employs TRBV6-5 and TRBJ1-6, with a tentative D call TRBD1 (6 bases). The CDR3 sequence is 13 residues long. V dropped 6 bases and J dropped 6 bases, with 9 bases sitting between them. In germline, CDR1 is MNHEY, CDR2 SVGAGI.

In this sample, this clone turned up once. The CDR3 loop is CASSFRRIEAFF. CDR3 DNA: TGTGCCAGCAGTTTTCGACGGATTGAAGCTTTCTTT. The rearrangement links TRBV12-3 or TRBV12-4 to TRBJ1-1; D uncertain. The CDR3 length is 12 residues. With 3 bases removed from V and 7 bases from J, the gap between germline ends came to 9 bases.

This rearrangement joins TRBV30 to TRBJ1-6; the D is unclear. Germline V gene lookup returns CDR1 GTSNPN and CDR2 SVGIG (reference sequence). The CDR3 is 13 residues long. Trimming took 4 bases from V and 7 from J, leaving 11 bases between them. CDR3 bases: TGTGCCTGGAACCCCGGGGTCAATTCACCCCTCCACTTT. It specifies CAWNPGVNSPLHF.

The chain uses TRBV5-6 and TRBJ2-5, with TRBD2 matching 10 bases. Germline assignment: CDR1 SGHDT and CDR2 YYEEEE. Losses at the gene ends were 1 base for V and 1 base for J; bases not matched to a gene: 4. The CDR3 is 16 amino acids. CDR3 residues: CASSLYSGGTQETQYF. The CDR3, as DNA: TGTGCCAGCAGCTTGTATAGCGGGGGGACCCAAGAGACCCAGTACTTC.

CDR3 loop: CASSPQGGEQFF. CDR3 sequence (DNA): TGTGCCAGCAGTCCCCAGGGGGGTGAGCAGTTCTTC. The V gene is TRBV12-3 or TRBV12-4, the J gene TRBJ2-1, with a weak D call TRBD1 (7 bases). This CDR3 contains 12 residues. Trimming removed 5 bases from V and 9 bases from J, with 11 bases in between.

The rearrangement joins TRBV5-1 to TRBJ1-4; D is unresolved. Between the trimmed V and J ends, which lost 4 bases and 0 bases, there was a span of 10 bases. Germline CDR1 is SGHRS and CDR2 is YFSETQ. This CDR3 is 15 amino acids long. This CDR3 reads CASSLVGSTNEKLFF. The CDR3, as DNA: TGCGCCAGCAGCCTGGTTGGTTCAACTAATGAAAAACTGTTTTTT.

The chain combines TRBV5-5 with TRBJ2-5; 7 bases are a match to TRBD2. The V gene's germline CDR1 is SGHKS and CDR2 YYEKEE (reference sequence). The CDR3 sequence is 15 residues long. V gave up 1 base and J gave up 1 base; unmatched junction bases: 4. CDR3 bases: TGTGCCAGCAGCTTGCCTAGCGGAATCCAAGAGACCCAGTACTTC. Encoded protein: CASSLPSGIQETQYF.

This clone has a single count. This chain connects TRBV2 to TRBJ2-2, with 10 bases matching TRBD1. In germline, CDR1 is SNHLY, CDR2 FYNNEI. This CDR3 has 14 residues. Trimming took 6 bases from V and 5 from J; bases not matched to a gene: 3. CDR3 loop: CASSLGQGTGELFF. In DNA form, the CDR3 reads TGTGCCAGCAGCTTGGGACAGGGGACCGGGGAGCTGTTTTTT.